This TCR beta chain was identified in a study of T cell repertoires in cytomegalovirus infection. Study information: The public TCR beta signatures pointed to both CMV infection and matching HLA type.

TCRdb processed the reads anew with MiXCR; each CDR3 protein has one entry. The table lists a few hundred thousand distinct CDR3 sequences, 15% to 20% of them singletons. The CDR3 covers 14 residues. Germline V gene lookup returns CDR1 SGHRS and CDR2 YFSETQ. V gave up 4 bases and J gave up 3 bases, with 13 bases separating them. Details on this clonotype: Its antigen is as yet unknown.

Findings and limits, study-wide: Identification of carriers of CMV plus the relevant HLA was achieved through cumulative public TCR beta family frequency. The response measured ex vivo was dominated by TCR beta clonotypes (HLA-C-restricted and CMV-specific).

The TCR sequence derives from a human donor in good health (CMV status not recorded). Some clones in this sample may be carry-over from other donors' samples. The V and J genes are TRBV5-1 and TRBJ2-5; a weak D match, TRBD1 (6 bases). Sample: PBMCs. CDR3 in amino acids: CASSPDTGKETQYF. The CDR3 DNA sequence: TGCGCCAGCAGCCCGGATACAGGGAAAGAGACCCAGTACTTC. Looking up the rest from reference TRBV5-1 and TRBJ2-5 gives the full variable domain: KAGVTQTPRYLIKTRGQQVTLSCSPISGHRSVSWYQQTPGQGLQFLFEYFSETQRNKGNFPGRFSGRQFSNSRSEMNVSTLELGDSALYLCASSPDTGKETQYFGPGTRLLVL.